This entry is about one TCR beta chain. No cognate antigen has been identified for it. Per-nucleotide qualities are absent, and no much larger clonotype sits a single base away. From the cysteine up to the phenylalanine, the CDR3 has a length of 14 residues. Only the CDR3 portion is preserved as DNA: 42 bases, with reading frame beginning at the first base. From the germline V gene, CDR1 is SGHDT and CDR2 is YYEEEE. V loses 3 bases at its end and J loses 6 bases; junction bases beyond the gene matches: 6. Donors formed part of the validation cohort, which comprised fewer than 150 subjects and was distinct from the first cohort of fewer than 750 subjects. Libraries came from the immunoSEQ multiplex PCR assay. Per the original workflow: A statistical classification framework was developed to diagnose cytomegalovirus status using the catalog of TCR beta chain sequences. TCRdb's version of the immuneACCESS table is confined to in-frame rearrangements and falls short of the full clone set. An unresolved V gene accounts for under half of the shortfall where checked; the remainder is of unknown origin. V, J and clone size are those of that table, while D and trimming were read from the DNA. The sample records under 250,000 clones, over 65% of which are singletons. Roughly 5.4% of the sample is in the top ten clones.

The data are from a study of cytomegalovirus exposure and HLA in healthy donors (dated by TCRdb to the late 2010s). Regarding the study in general: According to a later analysis, the approximately 130 validation repertoires were produced on the same platform as the roughly 600 repertoires of the first cohort. The aim of the study was to test whether cataloging public T cell receptors could identify signatures of past pathogen exposure. In addition to the first cohort of 666 subjects, a separate validation cohort of approximately 110 different subjects was used. To predict cytomegalovirus infection status, the study combined high-throughput TCR immunosequencing, statistical association of individual TCRs with disease status, and machine learning.

Overall study outcomes, separate from this receptor: A few of the identified cytomegalovirus-associated TCR beta chains were confirmed in vitro to be specific for cytomegalovirus antigens. The study listed 164 TCR beta chains as associated with cytomegalovirus. In both the original and validation cohorts, the classifier was reported to diagnose cytomegalovirus status with high specificity and sensitivity. According to the authors, the approach could potentially be generalized to other disease states and immunological phenotypes. All 120 or so repertoires were used to score co-occurrence in the validation cohort in a later analysis, because that analysis had no HLA typing for the cohort. Most TCR sequences were seen in very few donors, while some public TCRs were found in many individuals. A later analysis found that TCRs clustered in the first cohort also tended to co-occur in the 130 or so validation repertoires, with more than 90% of cluster scores above 0.

This sequence was found in a woman between 18 and 29 years old in good health and CMV-seronegative. Material for sequencing was PBMCs. The chain couples TRBV5-6 to TRBJ1-1, with 9 central nucleotides matching TRBD1. The nucleotide sequence is TGTGCCAGCAGCTGGACAGGGGAATTTGCTGAAGCTTTCTTT. The encoded protein is CASSWTGEFAEAFF.